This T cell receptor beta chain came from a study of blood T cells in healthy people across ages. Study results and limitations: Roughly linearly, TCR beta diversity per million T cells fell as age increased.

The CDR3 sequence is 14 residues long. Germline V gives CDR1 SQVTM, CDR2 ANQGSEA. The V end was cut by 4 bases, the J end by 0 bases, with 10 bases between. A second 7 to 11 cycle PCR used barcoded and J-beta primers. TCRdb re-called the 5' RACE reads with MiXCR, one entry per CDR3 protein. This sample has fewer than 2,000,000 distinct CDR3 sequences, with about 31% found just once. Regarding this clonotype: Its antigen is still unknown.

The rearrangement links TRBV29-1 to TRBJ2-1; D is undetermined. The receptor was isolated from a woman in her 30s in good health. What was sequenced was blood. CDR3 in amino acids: CSVVTRSSYNEQFF. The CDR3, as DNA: TGCAGCGTTGTGACAAGGAGCTCCTACAATGAGCAGTTCTTC.